A selection of T cell receptor beta chains follows, all from one sample in a study of T cells in Graves' hyperthyroidism and ophthalmopathy. TCRdb redid the calling of the multiplex PCR reads with MiXCR, one entry per CDR3 protein. The table has 600,000 to 650,000 distinct CDR3 sequences, around 21% seen once. The sample consisted of blood. The receptors stem from a young man with Graves' ophthalmopathy. Each CDR3 is given with its conserved first and last residue. The order of the fields is CDR3 DNA, CDR3 protein, V gene, J gene, D gene, clone size. A D gene is named only where the DNA matches it firmly. Rows give clone size only sometimes, using once, few, many, or a class for an expanded clone.

TGTGCCAGCAGCCAGAGGCTCGACAGTAATGAAAAACTGTTTTTT	CASSQRLDSNEKLFF	TRBV4-2	TRBJ1-4	.	few
TGCGCCAGCAGCCACGTCCTCCGGGACAGGGGTTCCCACGAGCAGTACTTC	CASSHVLRDRGSHEQYF	TRBV4-1	TRBJ2-7	TRBD1	few
TGTGCCACCAGCAGAGAAGGAACAGGGGCGAGAAATGAGCAGTTCTTC	CATSREGTGARNEQFF	TRBV15	TRBJ2-1	TRBD1	few
TGTGCCAGCAGCGAGGAGCTAGGAGGGGTCGGGGAGCTGTTTTTT	CASSEELGGVGELFF	TRBV28	TRBJ2-2	.	.
TGCGCCAGCAGCGCAGGGTCGGTGAACACTGAAGCTTTCTTT	CASSAGSVNTEAFF	TRBV10-1	TRBJ1-1	.	.
TGTGCCAGCAGCTTAGCCGGGAGGGTCGAGCAGTACTTC	CASSLAGRVEQYF	TRBV7-2	TRBJ2-7	TRBD2	.
TGTGCCACAGGACAGGGGGGGAGTGAAAAACTGTTTTTT	CATGQGGSEKLFF	TRBV10-3	TRBJ1-4	TRBD1	once
TGTGCCAGCAGCCCTATGGGATTGAACACCGGGGAGCTGTTTTTT	CASSPMGLNTGELFF	TRBV3-1	TRBJ2-2	.	few
TGTGCCACCAGTGACCCCGACAGGGCGGCCCAGTACTTC	CATSDPDRAAQYF	TRBV24-1	TRBJ2-5	TRBD1	.
TGTGCCAGCAGTTTACAGGTCAACTCCTACGAGCAGTACTTC	CASSLQVNSYEQYF	TRBV27	TRBJ2-7	.	few
TGTGCCAGCAGTTTATACGCAGGCAATCAGCCCCAGCATTTT	CASSLYAGNQPQHF	TRBV12-3/TRBV12-4	TRBJ1-5	.	.
TGCGCCAGCAGCCTATATGGCGGGAGTTACACCGGGGAGCTGTTTTTT	CASSLYGGSYTGELFF	TRBV4-1	TRBJ2-2	TRBD2	.